This T cell receptor beta chain was sequenced during a study of T cell responses to AZD1222 COVID-19 vaccine. Repertoires were generated with immunoSEQ multiplex PCR, while TCRdb's copy carries only in-frame clones and drops some. The sample carries roughly 91,000 clones, around 90% recorded once. A note on this clone: Its antigen is as yet unknown. The junction departs from germline at one end; a sequencing error may be responsible.

Study-level points and caveats: Unmutated variant regions are reportedly the target of nearly half of TCRs that are spike-specific.

The CDR3 has 14 amino acids. Germline V gives CDR1 SGHRS, CDR2 YFSETQ. The TCR originated in an adult in good health. The chain couples TRBV5-1 to TRBJ2-5, with D unresolved. The material sequenced was peripheral blood, taken on day 0 of AZD1222 vaccination. The CDR3 coding sequence is TGTGCCAGCAGCTTGGGAACTTTTCAAGAGACCCAGTACTTC. It encodes CASSLGTFQETQYF. Looking up the rest from reference TRBV5-1 and TRBJ2-5 gives the full variable domain: KAGVTQTPRYLIKTRGQQVTLSCSPISGHRSVSWYQQTPGQGLQFLFEYFSETQRNKGNFPGRFSGRQFSNSRSEMNVSTLELGDSALYLCASSLGTFQETQYFGPGTRLLVL.